The sequence of this TCR beta chain was determined in a study of T cell clonotyping in hematopoietic cell transplantation. This clone was counted once. Clones were sequenced by immunoSEQ multiplex PCR, and TCRdb holds only the in-frame ones, with some missing. The sample lists tens of thousands of clones, 80% to 90% occurring once. The time point is: recipient sample about 28 days before transplant, after cytoreduction. Trimming at V came to 8 bases and at J to 5 bases, leaving 5 bases not matched to a gene. This CDR3 has 12 residues. The germline V gene encodes CDR1 LNHDA and CDR2 SQIVND (reference sequence).

The material was peripheral blood mononuclear cells, obtained before stem cell transplant. The chain recombines TRBV19 with TRBJ1-2, with TRBD1 matching over 7 bases. This receptor was identified in a man aged 55 to 70 with biphenotypic leukemia. Some clones in this sample may be carry-over from other donors' samples. CDR3 nucleotide sequence: TGTGCCAGTTCTGACAGGGCGTATGGCTACACCTTC. Translating gives CASSDRAYGYTF. Combining the CDR3 with reference TRBV19 and TRBJ1-2 gives the whole variable domain DGGITQSPKYLFRKEGQNVTLSCEQNLNHDAMYWYRQDPGQGLRLIYYSQIVNDFQKGDIAEGYSVSREKKESFPLTVTSAQKNPTAFYLCASSDRAYGYTFGSGTRLTVV.